The rows below give T cell receptor beta chains drawn from one sample of a study of cytomegalovirus exposure and HLA in healthy donors. Data came from immunoSEQ multiplex PCR; TCRdb stores just in-frame clones and leaves some out. The sample yields about 120,000 clones, around 95% seen once. Sample: PBMCs. These receptor sequences come from a man between 18 and 29 years old in good health and CMV-seronegative. Both conserved end residues are part of each CDR3. A D gene is named only where the DNA matches it firmly. Where a row states a size, it is once, few, many or the class of an expanded clone; other rows omit it.

clone_size: once
v_call: TRBV12-5
d_call: -
j_call: TRBJ2-5
cdr3_length: 12
cdr3_nt: TGTGCTGCCAGGACTAACCAAGAGACCCAGTACTTC
cdr3_aa: CAARTNQETQYF

clone_size: -
v_call: TRBV6-1
d_call: -
j_call: TRBJ1-5
cdr3_length: 15
cdr3_nt: TGTGCCAGCATTAATGCGGGGGTAGGCAATCAGCCCCAGCATTTT
cdr3_aa: CASINAGVGNQPQHF

clone_size: -
v_call: TRBV7-9
d_call: TRBD2
j_call: TRBJ2-3
cdr3_length: 18
cdr3_nt: TGTGCCAGCAGCCCGGGGACTAGCGGGAGGGCGACCACAGATACGCAGTATTTT
cdr3_aa: CASSPGTSGRATTDTQYF

clone_size: -
v_call: TRBV19
d_call: -
j_call: TRBJ1-4
cdr3_length: 17
cdr3_nt: TGTGCCAGCAGATCCGGCCGGGGGAAGCCAACTAATGAAAAACTGTTTTTT
cdr3_aa: CASRSGRGKPTNEKLFF

clone_size: -
v_call: TRBV7-3
d_call: -
j_call: TRBJ2-7
cdr3_length: 14
cdr3_nt: TGTGCCAGCAGCTTAGGTCCACCGGGTTACGAGCAGTACTTC
cdr3_aa: CASSLGPPGYEQYF

clone_size: -
v_call: TRBV2
d_call: -
j_call: TRBJ2-3
cdr3_length: 14
cdr3_nt: TGTGCCAGCCAGTTCTCAGGGAGCACAGATACGCAGTATTTT
cdr3_aa: CASQFSGSTDTQYF

clone_size: -
v_call: TRBV6-1
d_call: TRBD2
j_call: TRBJ2-7
cdr3_length: 16
cdr3_nt: TGTGCCAGCAGTGCCCTAAGCGGGAGGGCCGCGTCCGAGCAGTACTTC
cdr3_aa: CASSALSGRAASEQYF

clone_size: -
v_call: TRBV6-6
d_call: -
j_call: TRBJ1-1
cdr3_length: 12
cdr3_nt: TGTGCCAGCAGTTACGGGCAGGGGCAAGCTTTCTTT
cdr3_aa: CASSYGQGQAFF

clone_size: -
v_call: TRBV4-1
d_call: TRBD1
j_call: TRBJ2-7
cdr3_length: 14
cdr3_nt: TGCGCCAGCAGCCAAACAGGGGGCGCGTGGGAGCAGTACTTC
cdr3_aa: CASSQTGGAWEQYF

clone_size: few
v_call: TRBV4-1
d_call: -
j_call: TRBJ1-2
cdr3_length: 14
cdr3_nt: TGCGCCAGCAGCCCAAGTCTAGGGGGCTATGGCTACACCTTC
cdr3_aa: CASSPSLGGYGYTF

clone_size: -
v_call: TRBV4-2
d_call: TRBD2
j_call: TRBJ2-5
cdr3_length: 22
cdr3_nt: TGTGCCAGCAGCCAAGCAAAGGGGGGCCAGGACCTGACTAGCGGGAGAGGTGAGACCCAGTACTTC
cdr3_aa: CASSQAKGGQDLTSGRGETQYF

clone_size: -
v_call: TRBV5-6
d_call: TRBD1
j_call: TRBJ1-2
cdr3_length: 15
cdr3_nt: TGTGCCAGCAGCATCGGGACAGGGGGCCACTATGGCTACACCTTC
cdr3_aa: CASSIGTGGHYGYTF

clone_size: -
v_call: TRBV19
d_call: TRBD2
j_call: TRBJ2-5
cdr3_length: 13
cdr3_nt: TGTGCCGCCGGCGGGAGCGCGAAAGAGACCCAGTACTTC
cdr3_aa: CAAGGSAKETQYF

clone_size: -
v_call: TRBV19
d_call: -
j_call: TRBJ2-2
cdr3_length: 15
cdr3_nt: TGTGCCAGTAGCCCAGAGACAGGGAGGCCCGGGGAGCTGTTTTTT
cdr3_aa: CASSPETGRPGELFF

clone_size: -
v_call: TRBV7-2
d_call: TRBD2
j_call: TRBJ2-3
cdr3_length: 18
cdr3_nt: TGTGCCAGCAGCTTTTCATCGACTAGCGGGCTACGCACAGATACGCAGTATTTT
cdr3_aa: CASSFSSTSGLRTDTQYF

clone_size: once
v_call: TRBV9
d_call: TRBD1
j_call: TRBJ2-7
cdr3_length: 15
cdr3_nt: TGTGCCAGCAGCGTAGACTCGGGACAGGGTGGCGAGCAGTACTTC
cdr3_aa: CASSVDSGQGGEQYF

clone_size: -
v_call: TRBV28
d_call: -
j_call: TRBJ1-1
cdr3_length: 16
cdr3_nt: TGTGCCAGCAGTTTATGGGTAGGACAAATAAACACTGAAGCTTTCTTT
cdr3_aa: CASSLWVGQINTEAFF

clone_size: -
v_call: TRBV21-1
d_call: -
j_call: TRBJ2-7
cdr3_length: 17
cdr3_nt: TGTGCCAGCAGCTTAAAGTCCCACAGGGGCCCTACCTACGAGCAGTACTTC
cdr3_aa: CASSLKSHRGPTYEQYF

clone_size: -
v_call: TRBV18
d_call: TRBD1
j_call: TRBJ2-7
cdr3_length: 14
cdr3_nt: TGTGCCAGCTCACCCGGACAGGGAATCCACGAGCAGTACTTC
cdr3_aa: CASSPGQGIHEQYF

clone_size: -
v_call: TRBV11-3
d_call: -
j_call: TRBJ2-7
cdr3_length: 14
cdr3_nt: TGTGCCAGCAGCTCCCGCCCATTTAGCTACGAGCAGTACTTC
cdr3_aa: CASSSRPFSYEQYF

clone_size: -
v_call: TRBV27
d_call: TRBD2
j_call: TRBJ2-7
cdr3_length: 13
cdr3_nt: TGTGCCAGCAGCACTCTAGCGGTGGGGGAGCAGTACTTC
cdr3_aa: CASSTLAVGEQYF

clone_size: -
v_call: TRBV5-1
d_call: -
j_call: TRBJ2-1
cdr3_length: 16
cdr3_nt: TGCGCCAGCAGCTTGATAACGGGAGAGTCCTACAATGAGCAGTTCTTC
cdr3_aa: CASSLITGESYNEQFF

clone_size: -
v_call: TRBV19
d_call: -
j_call: TRBJ2-1
cdr3_length: 14
cdr3_nt: TGTGCCAGTAGTATAGATCCAGGTTACAATGAGCAGTTCTTC
cdr3_aa: CASSIDPGYNEQFF

clone_size: -
v_call: TRBV27
d_call: TRBD1
j_call: TRBJ1-1
cdr3_length: 21
cdr3_nt: TGTGCCAGCAGTCCTCTGCTTTACTACGGCGGGACAGGGGGCGTGGAAACTGAAGCTTTCTTT
cdr3_aa: CASSPLLYYGGTGGVETEAFF

clone_size: -
v_call: TRBV6-5
d_call: TRBD1
j_call: TRBJ2-1
cdr3_length: 12
cdr3_nt: TGTGCCAGCAGCCGGACAGGCGGTGAGCAGTTCTTC
cdr3_aa: CASSRTGGEQFF

clone_size: -
v_call: TRBV7-9
d_call: -
j_call: TRBJ1-1
cdr3_length: 15
cdr3_nt: TGTGCCAGCAGCCCCTTGCGGGGGGCGAAAACTGAAGCTTTCTTT
cdr3_aa: CASSPLRGAKTEAFF

clone_size: -
v_call: TRBV19
d_call: -
j_call: TRBJ1-1
cdr3_length: 12
cdr3_nt: TGTGCCAGTGTACGGGGGAACACTGAAGCTTTCTTT
cdr3_aa: CASVRGNTEAFF

clone_size: -
v_call: TRBV19
d_call: -
j_call: TRBJ1-2
cdr3_length: 14
cdr3_nt: TGTGCCAGTAGTATGGTTGGGAGCAGTTATGGCTACACCTTC
cdr3_aa: CASSMVGSSYGYTF